This T cell receptor beta chain was recovered during a study of control samples from healthy donors and cancer patients. Clones were read by immunoSEQ multiplex PCR, and TCRdb kept only the in-frame ones, dropping some. The table has about 84,000 clones, roughly 91% seen once. This CDR3 spans 17 amino acids. Germline assignment: CDR1 LNHNV and CDR2 YYDKDF (reference sequence). V lost 4 bases, J lost 2 bases, and 18 bases lay in between. Sequences were obtained from blood. The chain links TRBV15 to TRBJ1-5; D is possibly TRBD1 (5 bases). This clonotype was obtained from a man aged 50 to 60 in good health. Here the CDR3 reads CATSIYRDPGGNQPQHF. DNA for the CDR3: TGTGCCACCAGCATCTACCGGGACCCGGGAGGCAATCAGCCCCAGCATTTT.